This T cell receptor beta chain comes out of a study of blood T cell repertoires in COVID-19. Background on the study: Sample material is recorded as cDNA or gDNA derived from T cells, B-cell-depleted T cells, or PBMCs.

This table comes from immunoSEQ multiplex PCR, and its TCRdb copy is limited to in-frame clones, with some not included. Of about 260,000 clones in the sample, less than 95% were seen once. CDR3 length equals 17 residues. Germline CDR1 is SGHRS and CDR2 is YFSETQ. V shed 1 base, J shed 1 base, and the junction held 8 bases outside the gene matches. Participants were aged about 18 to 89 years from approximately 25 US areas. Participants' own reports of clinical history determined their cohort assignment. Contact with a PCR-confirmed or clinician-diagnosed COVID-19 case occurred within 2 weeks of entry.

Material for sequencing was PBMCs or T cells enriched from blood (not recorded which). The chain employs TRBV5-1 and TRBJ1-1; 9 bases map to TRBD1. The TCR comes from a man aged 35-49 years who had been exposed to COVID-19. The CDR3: CASSLSRDRAKNTEAFF. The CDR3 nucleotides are TGCGCCAGCAGCTTGTCCCGGGACAGGGCCAAGAACACTGAAGCTTTCTTT.